A selection of T cell receptor beta chains follows, all from one sample in a study of cytomegalovirus exposure and HLA in healthy donors. Only in-frame clones appear in the TCRdb table, and some are missing; sequencing was by immunoSEQ multiplex PCR. The sample shows under 150,000 clones, 75% to 80% of them seen only once. The specimen was PBMCs. These receptors came from a woman aged 25 to 39 in good health and CMV-seronegative. The CDR3 runs from the conserved cysteine through the conserved F or W. D genes are given only for firm matches. The size of a clone is reported for some rows only, either as once, few or many, or as a class for expanded clones.

>TRBV9|.|TRBD2|TRBJ2-5
CASSVGLAGGYQETQYF
TGTGCCAGCAGCGTAGGGCTAGCGGGGGGGTACCAAGAGACCCAGTACTTC
>TRBV7-9|.|TRBD1|TRBJ1-5
CASSSGQHNQPQHF
TGTGCCAGCAGCTCGGGACAGCACAATCAGCCCCAGCATTTT
>TRBV7-3|.|.|TRBJ2-5
CASSPHGDGGETQYF
TGTGCCAGCAGCCCCCACGGGGACGGGGGTGAGACCCAGTACTTC
>TRBV4-1|few|TRBD1|TRBJ2-7
CASSQGTDEQYF
TGCGCCAGCAGCCAGGGGACAGACGAGCAGTACTTC
>TRBV6-5|.|.|TRBJ2-7
CASSVRRTVNEQYF
TGTGCCAGCAGCGTGCGCCGAACGGTCAACGAGCAGTACTTC
>TRBV5-4|few|.|TRBJ1-1
CASSLKGRVGNTEAFF
TGCGCCAGCAGCCTGAAGGGGAGGGTTGGAAACACTGAAGCTTTCTTT
>TRBV5-6|.|TRBD2|TRBJ2-1
CASSLDPVAGVMDEQFF
TGTGCCAGCAGCTTGGACCCGGTGGCGGGGGTGATGGATGAGCAGTTCTTC
>TRBV19|few|.|TRBJ2-7
CASSRRSNYEQYF
TGTGCCAGTAGTAGGAGGAGTAACTACGAGCAGTACTTC
>TRBV27|.|.|TRBJ2-7
CASSSLEGHEQYF
TGTGCCAGCAGTTCTCTAGAGGGCCACGAGCAGTACTTC
>TRBV29-1|.|TRBD1|TRBJ2-5
CSVEPNRGLGETQYF
TGCAGCGTTGAACCGAACAGGGGGCTCGGGGAGACCCAGTACTTC
>TRBV5-1|.|TRBD1|TRBJ1-4
CASSLGTGRGEKLFF
TGCGCCAGCAGCTTGGGGACAGGGCGTGGGGAAAAACTGTTTTTT
>TRBV19|.|TRBD2|TRBJ2-5
CASSKAGLAETQYF
TGTGCCAGTAGTAAAGCCGGACTAGCGGAGACCCAGTACTTC
>TRBV9|.|TRBD1|TRBJ2-7
CASNRGGQSSYEQYF
TGTGCCAGCAATCGAGGGGGACAGAGTTCCTACGAGCAGTACTTC
>TRBV28|few|.|TRBJ2-7
CASSLQTVRYEQYF
TGTGCCAGCAGTTTACAGACAGTACGCTACGAGCAGTACTTC
>TRBV6-5|.|TRBD1|TRBJ1-6
CASRPQGAMVSPLHF
TGTGCCAGCAGACCCCAGGGGGCAATGGTTTCACCCCTCCACTTT
>TRBV19|few|.|TRBJ2-3
CASSPSREPADTQYF
TGTGCCAGTAGTCCTTCCCGGGAGCCCGCAGATACGCAGTATTTT
>TRBV19|.|.|TRBJ1-1
CASSPPGPGNTEAFF
TGTGCCAGTAGTCCGCCGGGCCCGGGAAACACTGAAGCTTTCTTT
>TRBV7-2|.|TRBD2|TRBJ2-4
CASSLRAGELAKNIQYF
TGTGCCAGCAGCTTACGAGCGGGGGAGCTAGCCAAAAACATTCAGTACTTC
>TRBV9|.|TRBD1|TRBJ1-3
CASSFLGQGVPGNTIYF
TGTGCCAGCAGCTTCCTTGGACAGGGAGTCCCTGGAAACACCATATATTTT
>TRBV6-5|.|.|TRBJ1-6
CASRDKQNSPLHF
TGTGCCAGCAGAGACAAGCAAAATTCACCCCTCCACTTT
>TRBV18|.|TRBD1|TRBJ1-6
CASSLKPGTGSYNSPLHF
TGTGCCAGCTCACTCAAACCCGGGACAGGTTCCTATAATTCACCCCTCCACTTT
>TRBV19|.|.|TRBJ2-2
CAAGGQVRNTGELFF
TGTGCCGCTGGTGGTCAGGTCCGAAACACCGGGGAGCTGTTTTTT
>TRBV9|few|.|TRBJ1-1
CASSVEGATNTEAFF
TGTGCCAGCAGCGTAGAAGGGGCAACGAACACTGAAGCTTTCTTT
>TRBV4-2|few|TRBD1|TRBJ1-5
CASSQDWDSVQPQHF
TGTGCCAGCAGCCAAGATTGGGACAGCGTTCAGCCCCAGCATTTT